Listed below are T cell receptor beta chains from one sample, sequenced in a study of T cell responses to AZD1222 COVID-19 vaccine. Only in-frame clones appear in the TCRdb table, and some are missing; sequencing was by immunoSEQ multiplex PCR. Of 100,000 to 150,000 clones listed, about 88% are singletons. The starting material was peripheral blood, obtained 28 days after the second AZD1222 dose. Every receptor here comes from an adult who received the AZD1222 COVID-19 vaccine. The CDR3 runs from the conserved cysteine through the conserved F or W. The D gene is left open where the match is weak. The size of a clone is reported for some rows only, either as once, few or many, or as a class for expanded clones.

clone_size j_call v_call d_call cdr3_aa cdr3_nt
- TRBJ2-1 TRBV7-2 TRBD2 CASSGPSGSGGLTYNEQFF TGTGCCAGCAGCGGCCCCAGCGGTAGCGGGGGCCTAACTTACAATGAGCAGTTCTTC
- TRBJ1-5 TRBV6-4 TRBD1 CASSDPRDRGEPLWYQPQHF TGTGCCAGCAGTGACCCCCGGGACAGGGGCGAACCCCTATGGTATCAGCCCCAGCATTTT
once TRBJ2-2 TRBV7-9 TRBD2 CASRPGLAGGQTGELFF TGTGCCAGCAGACCCGGACTAGCGGGGGGTCAAACCGGGGAGCTGTTTTTT
once TRBJ1-5 TRBV7-9 - CASSRSGGNQPQHF TGTGCCAGCAGTCGTAGTGGGGGCAATCAGCCCCAGCATTTT
- TRBJ2-7 TRBV7-2 - CASSPRGSQNTYEQYF TGTGCCAGCAGCCCCCGAGGCAGCCAAAACACCTACGAGCAGTACTTC
once TRBJ2-7 TRBV6-2/TRBV6-3 - CASSTQSYEQYF TGTGCCAGCAGCACACAATCCTACGAGCAGTACTTC
- TRBJ2-5 TRBV5-1 - CASSLLRPKKETQYF TGCGCCAGCAGCTTGTTGCGCCCCAAAAAAGAGACCCAGTACTTC
- TRBJ1-1 TRBV2 - CASTYRVANTEAFF TGTGCCAGCACTTACCGGGTTGCGAACACTGAAGCTTTCTTT
- TRBJ2-1 TRBV3-1/TRBV3-2 TRBD2 CASSQDLTSGGSRQFF TGTGCCAGCAGCCAAGATCTGACTAGCGGGGGGTCTAGGCAGTTCTTC
- TRBJ2-7 TRBV7-9 TRBD1 CASSLVAGGYEQYF TGTGCCAGCAGCTTAGTAGCAGGGGGCTACGAGCAGTACTTC
- TRBJ1-2 TRBV23-1 TRBD1 CASSQSGRTGVYTF TGCGCCAGCAGTCAATCGGGCCGGACAGGGGTCTACACCTTC
many TRBJ2-7 TRBV7-9 - CASSLSGYEQYF TGTGCCAGCAGCTTATCGGGCTACGAGCAGTACTTC
- TRBJ2-1 TRBV15 TRBD1 CATSRGQGVEQFF TGTGCCACCAGCAGGGGACAGGGGGTTGAGCAGTTCTTC
- TRBJ2-7 TRBV13 - CASSLQPYEQYF TGTGCCAGCAGCCTACAGCCTTACGAGCAGTACTTC
- TRBJ2-3 TRBV7-2 - CASSLGGTGENTQYF TGTGCCAGCAGCTTAGGAGGCACGGGAGAAAATACGCAGTATTTT
few TRBJ1-4 TRBV28 TRBD1 CAIAGTGNEKLFF TGTGCCATCGCTGGGACAGGGAATGAAAAACTGTTTTTT
- TRBJ1-5 TRBV10-2 - CASSEVSLNQPQHF TGCGCCAGCAGTGAGGTCAGCCTCAATCAGCCCCAGCATTTT
- TRBJ2-5 TRBV2 - CASSVIGTTFAQYF TGTGCCAGCAGTGTTATTGGGACAACCTTTGCCCAGTACTTC
- TRBJ1-1 TRBV7-6 - CASSRRANTEAFF TGTGCCAGCAGCCGACGGGCAAACACTGAAGCTTTCTTT
- TRBJ1-1 TRBV4-1 - CASSHPYTEAFF TGCGCCAGCAGCCATCCTTACACTGAAGCTTTCTTT
- TRBJ1-5 TRBV28 - CASRTVNNQPQHF TGTGCCAGCAGGACAGTTAACAATCAGCCCCAGCATTTT
- TRBJ2-7 TRBV7-2 - CASSLIRGYEQYF TGTGCCAGCAGCTTAATTCGGGGATACGAGCAGTACTTC
- TRBJ1-3 TRBV7-6 - CASSRGPGEGNTIYF TGTGCCAGCAGCCGGGGACCGGGAGAGGGAAACACCATATATTTT
once TRBJ2-4 TRBV19 - CASSILGDLAKNIQYF TGTGCCAGTAGTATATTGGGGGACCTAGCCAAAAACATTCAGTACTTC
once TRBJ1-6 TRBV9 TRBD1 CASSDRQGTDFYNSPLHF TGTGCCAGCAGCGACAGACAGGGCACAGATTTTTATAATTCACCCCTCCACTTT
few TRBJ2-1 TRBV11-2 - CASSSGSSYNEQFF TGTGCCAGCAGCTCGGGGTCCTCCTACAATGAGCAGTTCTTC
- TRBJ2-2 TRBV6-5 TRBD2 CATRGGGRFTGELFF TGTGCCACCCGTGGGGGAGGGCGGTTTACCGGGGAGCTGTTTTTT
- TRBJ1-5 TRBV30 - CAWSGYGNQPQHF TGTGCCTGGAGTGGGTACGGCAATCAGCCCCAGCATTTT